This T cell receptor (beta chain) was profiled in a study of T cell repertoires in cytomegalovirus infection. Via MiXCR, TCRdb re-called the reads, giving one row per CDR3 protein. The repertoire holds about 920,000 distinct CDR3 sequences, with roughly 30% as singletons. This clonotype was counted at least ten times. As yet, its antigen is unknown. The CDR3 sequence is 16 residues long. V lost 8 bases and J lost 3, with 19 bases in between. The germline gives CDR1 LNHNV, CDR2 YYDKDF (reference sequence). V usage is TRBV15 and J usage is TRBJ2-2; TRBD1 might be the D (6 bases). The sequencing here drew on cultured CD8+ T cells from PBMCs, taken from culture after CMV antigen stimulation. The clonotype was recovered from a human donor in good health (CMV status not recorded). Some clones in this sample may be carry-over from other donors' samples. CDR3 coding DNA: TGTGCCACCGCGGACCCCTCAGGGGCGGACACCGGGGAGCTGTTTTTT. Its translation is CATADPSGADTGELFF.